These 9 T cell receptor beta chains came from one sample sequenced in a study of cytomegalovirus exposure and HLA in healthy donors. Primers included in the PCR were 60 Vbeta and 13 Jbeta primers. Profiled with immunoSEQ multiplex PCR; TCRdb holds only in-frame clones, not every one. In the table there are over 95,000 clones, 77% of which are singletons. The sequencing sample was made of PBMCs. These receptors were obtained from a man aged 40-49 years in good health and CMV-seropositive.

The rearrangement uses TRBV5-1 and TRBJ1-6, with D unclear. The germline V and J ends were trimmed by 0 bases and 4 bases, with 8 bases remaining between them. The CDR3 totals 15 residues. Germline V gene sequence: CDR1 SGHRS, CDR2 YFSETQ. The CDR3 DNA sequence: TGCGCCAGCAGCTTGGGCTCCGGGTATAATTCACCCCTCCACTTT. Translating it yields CASSLGSGYNSPLHF.

This chain uses TRBV27 with TRBJ2-3; 7 nucleotides align to TRBD1. The ends lost 8 bases at V and 0 bases at J; junction bases unmatched: 5. The germline V gene has CDR1 MNHEY and CDR2 SMNVEV (reference sequence). The CDR3 contains 14 residues. As DNA, the CDR3 is TGTGCCAGCCGGGACAGTTTAAGCACAGATACGCAGTATTTT. Its protein is CASRDSLSTDTQYF.

The gene calls are TRBV4-2 and TRBJ2-1; D is undetermined. This CDR3 contains 18 residues. Germline loops: CDR1 LGHNA, CDR2 YNFKEQ. V lost 0 bases, J lost 5 bases, and 20 bases lay in between. CDR3 loop: CASSQDPTGVIRNNEQFF. CDR3 DNA sequence: TGTGCCAGCAGCCAAGATCCCACCGGAGTTATCCGGAACAATGAGCAGTTCTTC.

This clone has just a few counts. The gene calls are TRBV4-1 and TRBJ2-5, with 8 bases matching TRBD1. The tail of the sequence fits TRBJ2-7 better, so the J call may be wrong. This CDR3 is built from 15 residues. Germline assignment: CDR1 MGHRA and CDR2 YSYEKL. Written as DNA, the CDR3 is TGCGCCAGCCGTACCCGGGACAGGCAATCCTACGAGCAGTACTTC. The encoded protein is CASRTRDRQSYEQYF.

The chain combines TRBV7-2 with TRBJ2-3; D may be TRBD2 (5 bases). V lost 6 bases and J 4 bases, leaving 14 bases between the germline ends. The CDR3 runs to 14 residues. Per germline, CDR1 SGHTA and CDR2 FQGNSA. The CDR3 bases are TGTGCCAGCAGGAGAGCTAGCCGCGCAGATACGCAGTATTTT. As protein: CASRRASRADTQYF.

This clone was detected only a few times. The chain employs TRBV27 and TRBJ2-5, with 9 bases aligning to TRBD1. The better agreement between TRBJ2-7 and the DNA end casts doubt on the J call. The CDR3 has 16 residues. The V gene's germline CDR1 is MNHEY and CDR2 SMNVEV (reference sequence). CDR3 sequence (DNA): TGTGCCAGCAGTTTATCGGGACAGGGCTTCGAGTACGAGCAGTACTTC. Its translation is CASSLSGQGFEYEQYF.

The rearrangement uses TRBV25-1 and TRBJ1-6; 11 nucleotides line up with TRBD1. V lost 5 bases to trimming and J lost 16 bases; unmatched junction nucleotides: 4. In germline, CDR1 is MGHDK, CDR2 SYGVNS. This CDR3 has 12 amino acids. Here the CDR3 reads CASSNGTGGLHF. In nucleotides, the CDR3 is TGTGCCAGCAGTAACGGGACAGGGGGACTCCACTTT.

This clone showed up just once. The gene calls are TRBV30 and TRBJ1-6, with D perhaps TRBD1 (6 bases). CDR1 and CDR2 from the germline V gene are GTSNPN and SVGIG (reference sequence). V shed 3 bases and J shed 8 bases, with 11 bases lying between them. This CDR3 has 13 amino acids. CDR3 sequence: CAWRRGRDSPLHF. In nucleotides, the CDR3 is TGTGCCTGGAGGAGGGGGAGGGATTCACCCCTCCACTTT.

V is TRBV28 and J is TRBJ2-7; TRBD2 matches at 10 bases. J was trimmed by 3 bases and V by 4 bases; bases with no gene match: 0. There are 13 residues in the CDR3. Germline V gene sequence: CDR1 MDHEN, CDR2 SYDVKM. CDR3 sequence: CASSWTSGYEQYF. For the CDR3, the DNA is TGTGCCAGCAGTTGGACTAGCGGCTACGAGCAGTACTTC.